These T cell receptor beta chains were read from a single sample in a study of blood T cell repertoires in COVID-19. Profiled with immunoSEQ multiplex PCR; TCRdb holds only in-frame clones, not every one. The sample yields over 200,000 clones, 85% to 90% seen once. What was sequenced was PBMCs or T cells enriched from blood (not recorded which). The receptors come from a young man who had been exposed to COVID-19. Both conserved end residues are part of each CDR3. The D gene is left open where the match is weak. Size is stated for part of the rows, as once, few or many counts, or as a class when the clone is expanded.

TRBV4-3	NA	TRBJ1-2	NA	CASSQEGGTGIRYTF	TGCGCCAGCAGCCAAGAAGGGGGAACAGGGATAAGGTACACCTTC
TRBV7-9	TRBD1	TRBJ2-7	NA	CASSWRDRGQEQYF	TGTGCCAGCAGCTGGCGGGACAGGGGGCAGGAGCAGTACTTC
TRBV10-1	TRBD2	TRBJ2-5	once	CASSESSGKNQETQYF	TGCGCCAGCAGTGAGTCTAGCGGGAAGAATCAAGAGACCCAGTACTTC
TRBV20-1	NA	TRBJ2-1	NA	CSAGTQFF	TGCAGTGCGGGGACACAGTTCTTC
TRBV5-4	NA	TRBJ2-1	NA	CASSSGQNDEQFF	TGTGCCAGCAGCTCTGGACAGAACGATGAGCAGTTCTTC
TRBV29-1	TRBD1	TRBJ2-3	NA	CSVGQGTDTQYF	TGCAGCGTGGGACAGGGCACAGATACGCAGTATTTT
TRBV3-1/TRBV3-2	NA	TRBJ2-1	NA	CASSQDRYEQFF	TGTGCCAGCAGCCAAGATAGATATGAGCAGTTCTTC
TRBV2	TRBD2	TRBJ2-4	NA	CASSPTTSASSNIQYF	TGTGCCAGCAGTCCCACGACTAGCGCCAGTTCAAACATTCAGTACTTC
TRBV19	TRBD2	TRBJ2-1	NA	CASSSGLAGDFIEQFF	TGTGCCAGTAGTTCCGGACTAGCGGGGGACTTCATTGAGCAGTTCTTC
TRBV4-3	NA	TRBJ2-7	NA	CASSLGQSYEQYF	TGCGCCAGCAGCCTCGGACAGTCCTACGAGCAGTACTTC
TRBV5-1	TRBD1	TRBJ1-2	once	CASSYDRDRGYTF	TGCGCCAGCAGCTACGACAGGGATCGTGGCTACACCTTC
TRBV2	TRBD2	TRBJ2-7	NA	CASCSGGGSYEQYF	TGTGCCAGCTGTTCGGGGGGGGGATCCTACGAGCAGTACTTC
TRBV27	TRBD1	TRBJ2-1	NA	CASSGWDRSRLGQFF	TGTGCCAGCAGTGGCTGGGACAGATCGAGGTTAGGGCAGTTCTTC
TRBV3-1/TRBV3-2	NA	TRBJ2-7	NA	CASSQDHRLGEQYF	TGTGCCAGCAGCCAAGATCACAGGTTGGGAGAGCAGTACTTC
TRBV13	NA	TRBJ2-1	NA	CASSLERRGQFF	TGTGCCAGCAGCTTGGAGCGGAGAGGGCAGTTCTTC
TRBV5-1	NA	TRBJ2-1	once	CASRPPDRSSYNEQFF	TGCGCCAGCCGACCGCCAGACAGGAGCTCCTACAATGAGCAGTTCTTC
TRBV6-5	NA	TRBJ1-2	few	CASSLQGFDGGYTF	TGTGCCAGCAGTCTACAGGGATTCGACGGCGGCTACACCTTC
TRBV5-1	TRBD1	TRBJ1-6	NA	CASSSGQANNSPLHF	TGCGCCAGCAGTTCTGGACAGGCAAATAATTCACCCCTCCACTTT
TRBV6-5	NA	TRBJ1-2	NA	CASSRDVGPNYGYTF	TGTGCCAGCAGCAGAGACGTTGGGCCCAACTATGGCTACACCTTC
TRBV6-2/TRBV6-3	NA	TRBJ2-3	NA	CASSYSTVERFTDTQYF	TGTGCCAGCAGTTACTCAACAGTAGAACGGTTCACAGATACGCAGTATTTT
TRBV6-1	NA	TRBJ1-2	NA	CASSEEARNYGYTF	TGTGCCAGCAGTGAGGAGGCGCGGAACTATGGCTACACCTTC
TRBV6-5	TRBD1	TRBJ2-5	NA	CASSLTGGALGETQYF	TGTGCCAGCAGTTTAACAGGGGGCGCGTTAGGAGAGACCCAGTACTTC
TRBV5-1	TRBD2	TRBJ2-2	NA	CASRGDPNTGELFF	TGCGCCAGCCGGGGGGACCCGAACACCGGGGAGCTGTTTTTT
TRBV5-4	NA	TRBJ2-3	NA	CASSLETTGDTQYF	TGTGCCAGCAGCTTGGAAACTACAGGGGATACGCAGTATTTT
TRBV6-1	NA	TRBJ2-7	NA	CASSEFVFTYEQYF	TGTGCCAGCAGTGAATTTGTTTTTACCTACGAGCAGTACTTC
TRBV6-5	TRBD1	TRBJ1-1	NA	CASYRTGKYTEAFF	TGTGCCAGCTATCGGACAGGGAAATACACTGAAGCTTTCTTT
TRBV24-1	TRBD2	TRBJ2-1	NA	CATGGDNEQFF	TGTGCCACCGGGGGGGACAATGAGCAGTTCTTC
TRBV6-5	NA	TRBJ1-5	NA	CASSYWAGVGDQPQHF	TGTGCCAGCAGTTACTGGGCAGGGGTAGGGGATCAGCCCCAGCATTTT
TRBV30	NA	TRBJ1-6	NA	CAWRTADNSPLHF	TGTGCCTGGAGGACAGCCGATAATTCACCCCTCCACTTT
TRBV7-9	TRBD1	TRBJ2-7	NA	CASSATGGYEQYF	TGTGCCAGCAGCGCGACAGGGGGGTACGAGCAGTACTTC
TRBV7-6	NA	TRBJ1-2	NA	CASSIHPVTGMDGYTF	TGTGCCAGCAGTATTCACCCCGTTACAGGAATGGATGGCTACACCTTC
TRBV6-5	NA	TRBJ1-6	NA	CASSYVGAPLHF	TGTGCCAGCAGTTACGTAGGGGCACCCCTCCACTTT
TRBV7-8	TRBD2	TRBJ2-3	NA	CASSPRLAGLKGDTQYF	TGTGCCAGCAGCCCCAGACTAGCGGGACTAAAGGGGGATACGCAGTATTTT
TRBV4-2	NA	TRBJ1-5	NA	CASSQDTGGHQHF	TGTGCCAGCAGCCAAGATACGGGGGGCCACCAGCATTTT
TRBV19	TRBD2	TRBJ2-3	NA	CASKPGTSRTDTQYF	TGTGCCAGTAAACCAGGGACTAGCCGCACAGATACGCAGTATTTT
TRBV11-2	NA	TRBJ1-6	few	CASSAGTSGISYNSPLHF	TGTGCCAGCAGCGCTGGGACATCGGGAATCTCCTATAATTCACCCCTCCACTTT
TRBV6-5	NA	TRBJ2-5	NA	CASSQGSRGRETQYF	TGTGCCAGCAGCCAAGGGAGCAGGGGGAGGGAGACCCAGTACTTC
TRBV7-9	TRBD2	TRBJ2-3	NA	CASSLGGGGTDTQYF	TGTGCCAGCAGCTTAGGCGGGGGTGGCACAGATACGCAGTATTTT
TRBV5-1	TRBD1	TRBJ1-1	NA	CASNWGQGARTEAFF	TGCGCCAGCAACTGGGGACAGGGGGCGCGAACTGAAGCTTTCTTT
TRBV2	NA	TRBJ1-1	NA	CASNKEGLTNTEAFF	TGTGCCAGCAACAAGGAGGGACTGACGAACACTGAAGCTTTCTTT